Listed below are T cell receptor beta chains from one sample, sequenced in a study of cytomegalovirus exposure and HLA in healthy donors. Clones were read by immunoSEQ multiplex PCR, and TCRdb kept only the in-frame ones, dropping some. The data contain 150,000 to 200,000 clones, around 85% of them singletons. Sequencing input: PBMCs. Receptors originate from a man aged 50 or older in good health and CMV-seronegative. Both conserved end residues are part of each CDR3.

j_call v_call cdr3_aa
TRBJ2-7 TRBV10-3 CAIRGTGSYEQYF
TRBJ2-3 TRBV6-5 CASSSTDTQYF
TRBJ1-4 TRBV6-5 CASSDWTGGEKLFF
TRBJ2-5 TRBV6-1 CASRASGTEQETQYF
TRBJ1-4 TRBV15 CATSSFRGNNEKLFF
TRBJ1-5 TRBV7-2 CASSLSGNNQPQHF
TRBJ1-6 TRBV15 CATSRDESGTGKMALHF
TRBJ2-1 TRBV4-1 CASSLQTGTSFEQFF
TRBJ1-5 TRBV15 CATTSRAGSNQPQHF
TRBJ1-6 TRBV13 CASSSGTGDGTLHF
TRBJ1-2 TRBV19 CASGPRTGLIGYTF
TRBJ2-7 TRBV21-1 CASSKVKWPGHLYEQYF
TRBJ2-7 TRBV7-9 CASSLQGGTVAAEQYF
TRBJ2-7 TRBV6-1 CASTRDRSYEQYF
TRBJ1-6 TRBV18 CASSESSNNSPLHF
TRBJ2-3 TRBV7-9 CASSSYQGQGAGGTQYF
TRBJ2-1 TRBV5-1 CASSLGTLAGSRDEQFF
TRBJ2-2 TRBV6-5 CASSYQTGGNGELFF
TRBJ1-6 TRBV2 CASARFSSPLHF
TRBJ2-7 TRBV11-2 CASSFVEWGGGEQYF
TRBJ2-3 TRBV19 CASRSQGTDTQYF
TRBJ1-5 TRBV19 CASSAPGRGSNQPQHF